The clone carrying this T cell receptor beta chain has just a few counts. The data are from a study of patients and donors after allogeneic stem cell transplantation. This CDR3 has 11 amino acids. Germline V gives CDR1 SQVTM, CDR2 ANQGSEA. Trimming removed 8 bases from V and 5 bases from J, with 12 bases in between. TCRdb re-derived calls from the RT-PCR reads in MiXCR, one entry per CDR3 protein. The table includes 390,000 or so distinct CDR3 sequences, around 15% detected once. The J gene is TRBJ2-5, the V gene TRBV29-1; D is unclear. The clonotype comes from a human donor who was either an allogeneic HSCT recipient or a stem cell or donor lymphocyte infusion donor (not recorded which). It is not recorded whose cells these are; they may come from a transplant donor. The specimen was blood, either unsorted or a sorted T cell fraction (not recorded which). DNA for the CDR3: TGCAGCCCAGTCTTAGGGGAGACCCAGTACTTC. Translated: CSPVLGETQYF.